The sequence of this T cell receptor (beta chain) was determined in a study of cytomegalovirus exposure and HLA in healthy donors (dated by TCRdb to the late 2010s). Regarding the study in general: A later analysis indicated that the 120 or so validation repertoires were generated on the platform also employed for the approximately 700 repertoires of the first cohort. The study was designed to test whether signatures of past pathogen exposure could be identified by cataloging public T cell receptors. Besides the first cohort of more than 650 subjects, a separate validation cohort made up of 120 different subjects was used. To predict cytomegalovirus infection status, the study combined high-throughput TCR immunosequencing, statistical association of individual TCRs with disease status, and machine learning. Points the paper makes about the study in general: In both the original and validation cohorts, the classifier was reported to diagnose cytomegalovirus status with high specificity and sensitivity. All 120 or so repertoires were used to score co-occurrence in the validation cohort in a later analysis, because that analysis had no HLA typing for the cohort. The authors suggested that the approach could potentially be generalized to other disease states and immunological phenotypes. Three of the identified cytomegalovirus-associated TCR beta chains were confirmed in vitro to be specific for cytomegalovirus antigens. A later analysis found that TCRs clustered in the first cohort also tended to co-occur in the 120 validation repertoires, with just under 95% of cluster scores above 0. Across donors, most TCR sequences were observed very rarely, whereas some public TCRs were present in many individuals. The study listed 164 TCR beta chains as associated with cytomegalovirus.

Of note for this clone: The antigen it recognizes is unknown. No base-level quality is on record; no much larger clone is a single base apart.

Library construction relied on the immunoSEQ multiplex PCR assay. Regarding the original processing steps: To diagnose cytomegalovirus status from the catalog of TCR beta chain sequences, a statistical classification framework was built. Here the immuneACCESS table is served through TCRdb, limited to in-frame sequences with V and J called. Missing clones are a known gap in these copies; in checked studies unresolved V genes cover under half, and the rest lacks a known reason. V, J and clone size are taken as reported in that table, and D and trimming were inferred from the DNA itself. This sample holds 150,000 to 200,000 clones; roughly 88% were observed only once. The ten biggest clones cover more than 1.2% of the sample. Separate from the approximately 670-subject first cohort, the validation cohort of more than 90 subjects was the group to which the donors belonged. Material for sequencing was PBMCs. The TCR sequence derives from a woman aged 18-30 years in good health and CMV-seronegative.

The CDR3 has the sequence CAWSVLGYNEQFF. The nucleotide sequence is TGTGCCTGGAGTGTACTAGGGTACAATGAGCAGTTCTTC. The V and J segments used are TRBV30 and TRBJ2-1; perhaps TRBD2 is the D gene, with 5 bases matching. The germline ends are 7 bases apart after V is trimmed by 0 bases and J by 4 bases. The germline V gene (reference sequence) specifies GTSNPN as CDR1 and SVGIG as CDR2. The CDR3 has 13 amino acids, counting the end cysteine and phenylalanine. Only the CDR3 region is kept as DNA, spanning 39 bases read in frame from base 1.